This is a list of T cell receptor beta chains from one sample in a study of cytomegalovirus exposure and HLA in healthy donors. Clones were read by immunoSEQ multiplex PCR, and TCRdb kept only the in-frame ones, dropping some. The sample includes some 150,000 clones, around 80% of them seen just once. Specimen: PBMCs. All receptors derive from a woman between 40 and 50 years old in good health and CMV-seronegative. Each CDR3 is given with its conserved first and last residue. D genes are given only for firm matches. Where a row states a size, it is once, few, many or the class of an expanded clone; other rows omit it.

d_call clone_size j_call v_call cdr3_aa cdr3_nt
TRBD1 NA TRBJ2-1 TRBV5-4 CASSLAFRDRSYNEQFF TGTGCCAGCAGCTTGGCGTTCCGGGACAGATCCTACAATGAGCAGTTCTTC
NA NA TRBJ1-3 TRBV7-9 CASRGAGNTIYF TGTGCCAGCAGGGGGGCCGGAAACACCATATATTTT
TRBD1 NA TRBJ2-2 TRBV7-3 CASSGTGYSGELFF TGTGCCAGCAGCGGGACAGGTTACTCCGGGGAGCTGTTTTTT
TRBD2 NA TRBJ2-2 TRBV19 CATAGTSGNTGELFF TGTGCCACGGCCGGGACTAGCGGGAACACCGGGGAGCTGTTTTTT
TRBD1 NA TRBJ2-6 TRBV9 CASTGTGLFSGANVLTF TGTGCCAGTACCGGGACAGGTCTTTTCTCTGGGGCCAACGTCCTGACTTTC
NA NA TRBJ2-1 TRBV4-1 CASSQTRSNEQFF TGCGCCAGCAGCCAAACGAGGAGCAATGAGCAGTTCTTC
NA NA TRBJ2-1 TRBV28 CASSYGIGSYNEQFF TGTGCCAGCAGTTACGGTATCGGTTCCTACAATGAGCAGTTCTTC
NA once TRBJ2-2 TRBV5-6 CASSLPEHTGELFF TGTGCCAGCAGCTTGCCGGAGCACACCGGGGAGCTGTTTTTT
NA few TRBJ1-2 TRBV6-1 CASSETAGAYGYTF TGTGCCAGCAGTGAGACAGCGGGAGCCTATGGCTACACCTTC
NA NA TRBJ2-1 TRBV5-1 CASSLGPESSYNEQFF TGCGCCAGCAGCTTGGGGCCGGAGAGCTCCTACAATGAGCAGTTCTTC
NA NA TRBJ2-5 TRBV4-1 CASSRLWARGETQYF TGCGCCAGCAGCCGATTATGGGCCAGGGGCGAGACCCAGTACTTC
TRBD1 NA TRBJ2-7 TRBV7-8 CASSLVGTGNYEQYF TGTGCCAGCAGCTTAGTGGGGACAGGGAACTACGAGCAGTACTTC
NA NA TRBJ1-1 TRBV28 CASSKSWSTEAFF TGTGCCAGCAGTAAATCCTGGAGCACTGAAGCTTTCTTT
NA few TRBJ1-2 TRBV2 CASSVQRVYGYTF TGTGCCAGCAGTGTTCAGAGGGTCTATGGCTACACCTTC
TRBD1 NA TRBJ1-6 TRBV27 CASSLYSRGQYSPLHF TGTGCCAGCAGTTTATATTCCAGGGGGCAATACTCACCCCTCCACTTT
TRBD2 few TRBJ2-3 TRBV11-1 CASSLATSGSVDTQYF TGTGCCAGCAGCTTAGCCACTAGCGGGAGTGTAGATACGCAGTATTTT
NA NA TRBJ1-2 TRBV28 CASSPSYGYTF TGTGCCAGCAGCCCTTCCTATGGCTACACCTTC
NA NA TRBJ1-1 TRBV7-2 CASSFLGGVNTEAFF TGTGCCAGCAGCTTCCTCGGGGGGGTGAACACTGAAGCTTTCTTT
NA NA TRBJ1-5 TRBV20-1 CSAKGNQPQHF TGCAGTGCCAAGGGGAATCAGCCCCAGCATTTT
NA few TRBJ1-3 TRBV25-1 CASSKQGAGGNTIYF TGTGCCAGCTCCAAACAGGGAGCGGGGGGAAACACCATATATTTT
TRBD2 NA TRBJ2-7 TRBV7-9 CASSLQGTSVAYEQYF TGTGCCAGCAGCTTACAAGGGACTAGCGTTGCCTACGAGCAGTACTTC
TRBD1 NA TRBJ2-2 TRBV6-4 CASSVDRVTGELFF TGTGCCAGCAGTGTTGACAGGGTGACCGGGGAGCTGTTTTTT
TRBD2 NA TRBJ2-7 TRBV5-1 CASSPGAGDGSYEQYF TGCGCCAGCAGCCCCGGGGCGGGGGACGGTTCCTACGAGCAGTACTTC
NA NA TRBJ1-5 TRBV5-1 CASSLQGRDQPQHF TGCGCCAGCAGCTTGCAGGGGAGGGACCAGCCCCAGCATTTT
NA NA TRBJ2-3 TRBV5-1 CASSLAVRGTSFEGSTDTQYF TGCGCCAGCAGCTTGGCGGTGCGGGGCACCTCCTTTGAGGGGAGCACAGATACGCAGTATTTT
NA NA TRBJ2-7 TRBV14 CASSPRQTRSEQYF TGTGCCAGCAGCCCCCGACAGACTAGGAGCGAGCAGTACTTC
TRBD1 NA TRBJ1-2 TRBV7-9 CASSFQGDYTF TGTGCCAGCAGCTTTCAGGGGGACTACACCTTC
TRBD2 NA TRBJ2-1 TRBV10-3 CAISEFSGSSYNEQFF TGTGCCATCAGTGAGTTCAGCGGGAGCTCCTACAATGAGCAGTTCTTC
TRBD2 NA TRBJ2-1 TRBV9 CASSGGLDEQFF TGTGCCAGCAGCGGGGGACTAGATGAGCAGTTCTTC
NA NA TRBJ1-1 TRBV2 CASQTNAVTEAFF TGTGCCAGCCAAACAAACGCGGTCACTGAAGCTTTCTTT
NA once TRBJ1-2 TRBV18 CASSRGPNYGYTF TGTGCCAGCTCTCGGGGTCCCAACTATGGCTACACCTTC
TRBD1 NA TRBJ1-5 TRBV28 CASTGVYSNQPQHF TGTGCCAGTACAGGGGTATATAGCAATCAGCCCCAGCATTTT
NA NA TRBJ2-7 TRBV6-1 CASSGQTIAHEQYF TGTGCCAGCAGTGGGCAGACAATCGCCCACGAGCAGTACTTC
NA NA TRBJ1-1 TRBV27 CASSIAGRGTEAFF TGTGCCAGCAGTATAGCGGGCCGGGGCACTGAAGCTTTCTTT
TRBD1 few TRBJ2-1 TRBV11-1 CASSLGQGSQYHYNEQFF TGTGCCAGCAGCTTAGGACAGGGATCTCAATACCACTACAATGAGCAGTTCTTC
TRBD1 NA TRBJ2-7 TRBV28 CASSPNQGVPYEQYF TGTGCCAGCAGTCCCAACCAGGGGGTGCCCTACGAGCAGTACTTC
TRBD2 NA TRBJ2-3 TRBV5-4 CASSFGLEITDTQYF TGTGCCAGCAGTTTCGGACTAGAAATCACAGATACGCAGTATTTT
NA NA TRBJ2-3 TRBV4-3 CASSQEGVGFTDTQYF TGCGCCAGCAGCCAAGAAGGGGTAGGGTTTACAGATACGCAGTATTTT
TRBD1 NA TRBJ1-3 TRBV5-6 CASSNTGGENTIYF TGTGCCAGCAGCAACACAGGGGGCGAAAACACCATATATTTT
NA once TRBJ2-3 TRBV5-1 CASSGSGIRTDTQYF TGCGCCAGCAGCGGCTCCGGGATTCGCACAGATACGCAGTATTTT
NA few TRBJ2-5 TRBV18 CASSPAGETQYF TGTGCCAGCTCACCCGCGGGTGAGACCCAGTACTTC
TRBD2 NA TRBJ2-1 TRBV7-3 CASSPLAGVYNEQFF TGTGCCAGCAGCCCCTTAGCGGGCGTATACAATGAGCAGTTCTTC
NA once TRBJ2-4 TRBV19 CASTRGSGNIQYF TGTGCCAGTACGCGCGGTAGCGGAAACATTCAGTACTTC
NA NA TRBJ2-1 TRBV4-3 CASSQGDNEQFF TGCGCCAGCAGCCAAGGCGATAATGAGCAGTTCTTC
NA NA TRBJ2-7 TRBV27 CASSSSGYEQYF TGTGCCAGCAGTTCCTCAGGATACGAGCAGTACTTC
TRBD1 NA TRBJ2-7 TRBV7-2 CASSRDRGRNEQYF TGTGCCAGCAGCCGAGACAGGGGGAGGAACGAGCAGTACTTC
TRBD2 NA TRBJ2-1 TRBV6-1 CASSEGLAPFNEQFF TGTGCCAGCAGTGAAGGACTAGCCCCGTTTAATGAGCAGTTCTTC
NA NA TRBJ1-1 TRBV4-3 CASSQAFRAGTEAFF TGCGCCAGCAGCCAAGCTTTTAGAGCCGGGACAGAAGCTTTCTTT